Each of the 2 T cell receptor beta chains below was sequenced from the same sample in a study of Ad26.COV2.S vaccination and SARS-CoV-2 variants. Clones were sequenced by immunoSEQ multiplex PCR, and TCRdb holds only the in-frame ones, with some missing. The sample lists 300,000 to 350,000 clones; approximately 86% were seen once. Described treatment: 19 received Ad26.COV2.S at low or high dose, single or two shots; roughly five received placebo; per-sample allocation not given. The study sampled participants on day 63 after the first vaccine or placebo injection. Sequencing was performed on peripheral blood, taken in a trial of Ad26.COV2.S vaccine versus placebo. The receptor set was obtained from a person between 18 and 65 years old who received the Ad26.COV2.S COVID-19 vaccine or a placebo.

J is TRBJ1-1 and V is TRBV10-2; a weak D match, TRBD1 (6 bases). CDR3 length: 12 amino acids. V lost 2 bases and J 6 bases, leaving 7 bases between the germline ends. The germline V gene has CDR1 WSHSY and CDR2 SAAADI. The chain's CDR3 is CASSEGQPEAFF. CDR3 bases: TGCGCCAGCAGTGAGGGACAGCCTGAAGCTTTCTTT.

This chain joins TRBV7-9 and TRBJ2-1, with D possibly TRBD2 on 5 matching bases. V lost 7 bases and J lost 5, with 15 bases in between. CDR1 SEHNR and CDR2 FQNEAQ come from the germline V gene (reference sequence). CDR3 length: 14 residues. CDR3 DNA sequence: TGTGCCAGCAAGATGGCGGGCGGAAACAATGAGCAGTTCTTC. As protein: CASKMAGGNNEQFF.